Presented here are 26 T cell receptor beta chains from one specimen sequenced in a study of blood T cell repertoires in COVID-19. TCRdb's table, derived via immunoSEQ multiplex PCR, lists solely in-frame clones and lacks some. Of roughly 150,000 clones listed, around 89% were seen once; the top ten hold around an eighth. Sequencing was carried out using peripheral blood. These receptors came from a young man with COVID-19, enrolled during active disease.

The V and J genes are TRBV28 and TRBJ2-7; 8 positions agree with TRBD2. Germline CDR1 reads MDHEN; CDR2 reads SYDVKM. The CDR3 is made up of 15 amino acids. After removal of 2 bases from V and 2 bases from J, the junction contained 5 bases not matched to a gene. This CDR3 reads CASSLLKAGAYEQYF. The DNA for the CDR3 is TGTGCCAGCAGTTTACTTAAAGCGGGAGCCTACGAGCAGTACTTC.

Of note for this clone: At one end the junction does not follow the germline gene, possibly because of a read error. CDR3 coding DNA: TGTGCCACCAGCAGTACAGGGACAGGCGGACTGCTTTTT. Translating gives CATSSTGTGGLLF. V is TRBV15 and J is TRBJ1-4, with 8 nucleotides matching TRBD1. This CDR3 comprises 13 residues. Germline V gives CDR1 LNHNV, CDR2 YYDKDF (reference sequence). The variable domain in full, completed from reference TRBV15 and TRBJ1-4, reads DAMVIQNPRYQVTQFGKPVTLSCSQTLNHNVMYWYQQKSSQAPKLLFHYYDKDFNNEADTPDNFQSRRPNTSFCFLDIRSPGLGDTAMYLCATSSTGTGGLLFGSGTQLSVL.

The chain couples TRBV19 to TRBJ2-7, with 8 bases aligning to TRBD1. The CDR3 runs to 12 residues. Germline CDR1 LNHDA, CDR2 SQIVND (reference sequence). V gave up 7 bases and J gave up 3 bases; unmatched junction bases: 2. CDR3 nucleotides: TGTGCCAGTACCGGGACAGGCTACGAGCAGTACTTC. Amino acids: CASTGTGYEQYF.

This sequence joins TRBV6-2 or TRBV6-3 and TRBJ2-7; maybe TRBD1 (6 bases). The V end was cut by 1 base, the J end by 2 bases, with 9 bases between. The CDR3 has 14 amino acids. Germline lookup yields CDR1 MNHEY and CDR2 SVGEGT. CDR3 loop: CASSYWQGTYEQYF. The CDR3, as DNA: TGTGCCAGCAGTTACTGGCAGGGGACCTACGAGCAGTACTTC.

The chain combines TRBV19 with TRBJ2-2, with TRBD2 matching over 9 bases. This CDR3 has 15 amino acids. Germline CDR1 is LNHDA and CDR2 is SQIVND (reference sequence). V dropped 7 bases and J dropped 7; count of bases not matched to a gene: 10. As DNA, the CDR3 is TGTGCCAGTACTCCATTGGGACTAGCTGTCGGGGAGCTGTTTTTT. It specifies CASTPLGLAVGELFF.

Only a few counts were recorded for this clone. The rearrangement uses TRBV6-1 and TRBJ2-2; D gene unclear. The CDR3 spans 15 residues. V was shortened by 3 bases and J by 2 bases, with 10 bases between the two germline ends. Germline lookup yields CDR1 MNHNS and CDR2 SASEGT. The CDR3: CASSERRPNTGELFF. Here the CDR3 DNA reads TGTGCCAGCAGTGAGCGGCGGCCTAACACCGGGGAGCTGTTTTTT.

J is TRBJ1-2 and V is TRBV29-1, with D possibly TRBD1 on 5 matching bases. Trimming pared 0 bases from V and 3 bases from J, leaving 11 bases between. From germline, CDR1 is SQVTM and CDR2 ANQGSEA. The CDR3 is 14 amino acids. CDR3 sequence reads: CSVEEAGLHYGYTF. The CDR3 coding sequence is TGCAGCGTTGAAGAGGCAGGGTTACACTATGGCTACACCTTC.

The chain carries TRBV7-9 and TRBJ2-3, with 14 bases matching TRBD2. The length of the CDR3 is 15 residues. CDR1 is SEHNR and CDR2 is FQNEAQ in the germline V gene (reference sequence). V gave up 7 bases and J gave up 5 bases; unmatched junction bases: 5. The DNA for the CDR3 is TGTGCCAGCAAGCGACTAGCGGGAGGGGTAGATACGCAGTATTTT. This codes for CASKRLAGGVDTQYF.

This sequence joins TRBV7-5 and TRBJ1-3; TRBD1, as called in the table, went unchecked against the DNA. TRBV7-5 is recorded as a pseudogene. This CDR3 has 17 amino acids. Here the CDR3 reads CARSHTRQGHSGNTIYF. CDR3 DNA: TGTGCCAGAAGCCATACCAGACAGGGCCACTCTGGAAACACCATATATTTT.

V is TRBV9 and J is TRBJ2-7; 13 bases map to TRBD2. From germline, CDR1 is SGDLS and CDR2 YYNGEE. This CDR3 has 20 residues. J lost 5 bases, V lost 4 bases, and 21 bases had no gene match. Here the CDR3 reads CASSSPSTSGRPHAFHEQYF. The CDR3 DNA follows: TGTGCCAGCAGCTCCCCCTCGACTAGCGGGAGGCCTCACGCCTTCCACGAGCAGTACTTC.

Written as DNA, the CDR3 is TGTGCCAGCAGCTTAGGGTCTCGGGCTAGCGCCTACGAGCAGTACTTC. It codes for CASSLGSRASAYEQYF. The V call is TRBV7-8, the J call TRBJ2-7; maybe TRBD2 (6 bases). This CDR3 is built from 16 residues. Trimming shortened V by 1 base and J by 2 bases, and 15 bases separated the two germline ends. Looked up from germline, CDR1 is SGHVS and CDR2 is FQNEAQ. Full variable domain (outside the CDR3, taken from reference TRBV7-8 and TRBJ2-7): GAGVSQSPRYKVAKRGQDVALRCDPISGHVSLFWYQQALGQGPEFLTYFQNEAQLDKSGLPSDRFFAERPEGSVSTLKIQRTQQEDSAVYLCASSLGSRASAYEQYFGPGTRLTVT.

V is TRBV5-6 and J is TRBJ2-7, with 7 bases matching TRBD1. The germline gives CDR1 SGHDT, CDR2 YYEEEE. The V gene end was trimmed by 4 bases and the J gene end by 5 bases; junction bases not matched to a gene: 12. The CDR3 has 15 residues. The CDR3 sequence is CASSPSVGGYHEQYF. Here the CDR3 DNA reads TGTGCCAGCAGCCCGTCGGTAGGGGGCTACCACGAGCAGTACTTC.

This sequence joins TRBV6-5 and TRBJ1-1; D remains ambiguous. Germline CDR1 and CDR2: MNHEY and SVGAGI. Trimming left V 8 bases short and J 5 bases short, with 9 bases between. The CDR3 runs to 11 residues. DNA of the CDR3: TGTGCCAGCCCCCTCAGGACTGAAGCTTTCTTT. Protein: CASPLRTEAFF.

The genes are TRBV11-2 and TRBJ2-3, with 8 positions matching TRBD2. V trimming: 5 bases; J trimming: 5 bases; junction bases outside the gene matches: 18. CDR3 length: 18 residues. Germline lookup yields CDR1 SGHAT and CDR2 FQNNGV. The CDR3 reads CASSENFGGRILGDTQYF. CDR3 sequence (DNA): TGTGCCAGCAGCGAAAATTTCGGCGGGAGGATTTTGGGAGATACGCAGTATTTT.

The chain joins TRBV19 to TRBJ2-3; 7 bases are shared with TRBD2. With V trimmed by 1 base and J by 2 bases, 6 bases remained unmatched. The CDR3 covers 16 residues. Germline V CDR1 and CDR2: LNHDA, SQIVND (reference sequence). CDR3 sequence: CASSIGLADFTDTQYF. DNA of the CDR3: TGTGCCAGTAGTATAGGTCTAGCGGACTTCACAGATACGCAGTATTTT. Supplemented by reference TRBV19 and TRBJ2-3, the full variable domain reads DGGITQSPKYLFRKEGQNVTLSCEQNLNHDAMYWYRQDPGQGLRLIYYSQIVNDFQKGDIAEGYSVSREKKESFPLTVTSAQKNPTAFYLCASSIGLADFTDTQYFGPGTRLTVL.

The rearrangement uses TRBV5-1 and TRBJ2-7; 7 positions agree with TRBD2. The junction had 5 bases not matched to a gene; V was cut back by 3 bases and J by 5 bases. CDR3 length equals 13 residues. From germline, CDR1 is SGHRS and CDR2 YFSETQ. The CDR3: CASSWGGGHEQYF. As DNA, the CDR3 is TGCGCCAGCAGCTGGGGGGGAGGCCACGAGCAGTACTTC.

The chain is built from TRBV21-1 and TRBJ2-5; TRBD2 was called by the table and not checked on the DNA. TRBV21-1 has pseudogene status. CDR3 size: 18 residues. CDR3 in amino acids: CASSKAADGTSLPETQYF. The CDR3 DNA is TGTGCCAGCAGCAAAGCCGCAGACGGGACTTCACTCCCGGAGACCCAGTACTTC.

The V and J genes are TRBV20-1 and TRBJ1-6, with a possible D match to TRBD1 (6 bases). The CDR3 has 15 amino acids. Trimming took 3 bases from V and 9 from J, leaving 18 bases between them. The germline V gene encodes CDR1 DFQATT and CDR2 SNEGSKA (reference sequence). CDR3 sequence: CSASFAGAQGSPLHF. In nucleotides, the CDR3 is TGCAGTGCTAGTTTTGCAGGGGCCCAGGGTTCACCCCTCCACTTT.

The chain uses TRBV6-5 and TRBJ2-5; 7 bases fit TRBD2. CDR3 size: 14 residues. Losses at the gene ends were 7 bases for V and 3 bases for J; bases not matched to a gene: 8. Germline V lookup: CDR1 MNHEY, CDR2 SVGAGI. The CDR3 loop is CASTKTGGKETQYF. As DNA, the CDR3 is TGTGCCAGCACCAAAACCGGGGGGAAAGAGACCCAGTACTTC.

The chain combines TRBV18 with TRBJ2-2; a possible D gene is TRBD1 (6 bases). V lost 4 bases and J lost 2, with 11 bases in between. Per germline, CDR1 KGHSH and CDR2 LQKENI. This CDR3 has 15 residues. CDR3 in amino acids: CASSLRDINTGELFF. The CDR3 DNA follows: TGTGCCAGCTCACTCCGGGACATAAACACCGGGGAGCTGTTTTTT.

The chain couples TRBV12-3 or TRBV12-4 to TRBJ2-1, with D maybe TRBD2 (5 bases). This CDR3 contains 11 residues. V was cut by 3 bases and J by 11 bases, with 8 bases left in between. The CDR3 DNA reads as TGTGCCAGCAGTTTCGGAGGAAAGCAGTTCTTC. It is translated as CASSFGGKQFF.

This CDR3 is CASSLELGAGGYTF. The CDR3 bases are TGTGCCAGCAGCTTAGAGTTGGGGGCGGGTGGCTACACCTTC. The J gene is TRBJ1-2, the V gene TRBV7-2; possibly TRBD1 for D (6 bases). CDR3 length: 14 amino acids. Germline lookup yields CDR1 SGHTA and CDR2 FQGNSA. V lost 1 base to trimming and J lost 7 bases, with 13 bases between them.

The V gene is TRBV11-2, the J gene TRBJ2-1, with 10 bases that match TRBD2. The junction had 3 bases not matched to a gene; V was cut back by 1 base and J by 6 bases. This CDR3 has 15 residues. CDR1 is SGHAT, CDR2 FQNNGV, per germline. DNA of the CDR3: TGTGCCAGCAGCTTAGTACTAGCGGGAACCAATGAGCAGTTCTTC. This sequence encodes CASSLVLAGTNEQFF.

The CDR3 DNA reads TGTGCCAGCAGCCAATACTACAATGAGCAGTTCTTC. As protein: CASSQYYNEQFF. The V and J genes are TRBV14 and TRBJ2-1; D is unresolved. The CDR3 length is 12 residues. Germline V CDR1 and CDR2: SGHDN, FVKESK. V was pared by 2 bases and J by 3 bases, with 2 bases between.

Points on this clone: In the same sample, other DNA sequences code for this CDR3. The rearrangement uses TRBV30 and TRBJ2-7; D remains ambiguous. This CDR3 has 11 residues. The germline gives CDR1 GTSNPN, CDR2 SVGIG (reference sequence). Deletions cut 3 bases from V and 1 base from J, with 4 bases between. CDR3 sequence (DNA): TGTGCCTGGAGCGGGTCCTACGAGCAGTACTTC. It specifies CAWSGSYEQYF.

This clone showed up just a few times. This chain uses TRBV3-1 (or the pseudogene TRBV3-2) with TRBJ2-1; 10 bases are a match to TRBD2. Losses at the gene ends were 6 bases for V and 5 bases for J; bases not matched to a gene: 4. From germline, CDR1 is LGHDT and CDR2 YNNKEL (reference sequence). The CDR3 is 14 amino acids. This chain's CDR3 is CASSRTSGHNEQFF. CDR3 in DNA: TGTGCCAGCAGTCGGACTAGCGGCCACAATGAGCAGTTCTTC.